This entry features one TCR beta chain sequence. Germline CDR1 LGHNT, CDR2 FRNRAP. The length of the CDR3 is 11 residues. Trimming cost V 6 bases and J 3 bases, with 6 bases left between them. This specimen belongs to a study of OX40 agonist ivuxolimab in advanced cancers. Study as a whole: Intravenous ivuxolimab was administered to patients every 2 weeks at 0.01 to 10 mg/kg.

Clones were read by immunoSEQ multiplex PCR, and TCRdb kept only the in-frame ones, dropping some. The table lists around 65,000 clones, 80% to 95% of them singletons. This specimen consisted of CD4+ or CD8+ T cells sorted from blood, obtained in a trial of the OX40 agonist ivuxolimab. The V gene is TRBV12-5, the J gene TRBJ2-7; D unresolved. This sequence was found in an adult with an advanced solid tumor such as melanoma, head and neck, liver or kidney cancer. The CDR3 here is CASGTFYEQYF. The CDR3, as DNA: TGTGCTAGTGGCACCTTCTACGAGCAGTACTTC.